This T cell receptor beta chain was recorded in a study of T cell clones after liver transplantation. This clone was observed a few times. This CDR3 is built from 12 residues. Germline-derived CDR1 and CDR2 are SGHAT and FQNNGV. The V end lost 5 bases, the J end lost 9 bases, and 13 bases lay between the germline ends. Using immunoSEQ multiplex PCR, the repertoire was profiled, and TCRdb retains in-frame clones only, with some absent. The sample includes roughly 80,000 clones, about 84% seen only once; the top ten take around 0.45%. The receptor was isolated from a human patient who received a liver transplant. Among the T cells, some may be from the graft donor. The sample here was CD4+ T cells from blood, taken 45 to 46 months after liver transplant. The chain carries TRBV11-2 and TRBJ2-5; D not resolved. This CDR3 is CASSQRSEAQYF. CDR3 nucleotide sequence: TGTGCCAGCAGCCAAAGGTCTGAGGCCCAGTACTTC. The variable domain in full, completed from reference TRBV11-2 and TRBJ2-5, reads EAGVAQSPRYKIIEKRQSVAFWCNPISGHATLYWYQQILGQGPKLLIQFQNNGVVDDSQLPKDRFSAERLKGVDSTLKIQPAKLEDSAVYLCASSQRSEAQYFGPGTRLLVL.